This section outlines one TCR beta chain sequence together with its context. Its specificity is unknown. Researchers divided each subset's genomic DNA evenly across several immunoSEQ plates. Measured with immunoSEQ multiplex PCR; TCRdb has only the in-frame clones, and not every one. This table holds about 2.4 million clones, 90% to 95% found once. These data are taken from a study of shared clonotypes between healthy human individuals. Healthy HIV-negative adults with no recent acute infections or vaccinations were recruited as donors. CD4+ cells yielded CD45RA+ naive and CD45RA-negative memory subsets. Germline CDR1 is MNHEY and CDR2 is SMNVEV (reference sequence). V lost 6 bases, J lost 6 bases, and 17 bases lay in between. The CDR3 spans 15 residues. Study-level results: Naive subsets generally had larger estimated richness than memory subsets.

The rearrangement uses TRBV27 and TRBJ1-4, with D perhaps matching TRBD1 (6 bases). The TCR was taken from a young man in good health. Some clones in this sample may be carry-over from other donors' samples. Sequencing was performed on naive CD4+ T cells from PBMCs. Documented subset: CD45RA+ positively selected. The CDR3 DNA reads TGTGCCAGCAGCCGGAGGGGGTGGCAAGATGAAAAACTGTTTTTT. It specifies CASSRRGWQDEKLFF.